This T cell receptor (beta chain) was obtained from a study of CD8 T cells in Susac syndrome. The germline gives CDR1 SGHTA, CDR2 FQGTGA. CDR3 length: 15 residues. V lost 1 base to trimming and J lost 5 bases; unmatched junction nucleotides: 7. Reverse transcription of roughly 0.45 to 1 ug RNA used random hexamers. Amplification of TCR beta CDR3 used immunoSEQ multiplex PCR across 54 Vbeta and 13 Jbeta. Each CDR3 protein gets one entry after TCRdb re-called the immunoSEQ multiplex PCR reads with MiXCR. Here the sample spans fewer than 300,000 distinct CDR3 sequences, about 85% being singletons. The source of this sequence is a human donor with multiple sclerosis. Sequences were obtained from CD8+ T cells from PBMCs. The rearrangement uses TRBV7-3 and TRBJ2-5; 7 bases match TRBD2. CDR3 coding DNA: TGTGCCAGCAGCTTAAATGGGGGGGTCCTGGAGACCCAGTACTTC. This translates into CASSLNGGVLETQYF.